This TCR beta chain was documented in a study of T cells in Graves' hyperthyroidism and ophthalmopathy. Points from the study as a whole: In the blood, most expanded thyroid clonotypes above 0.001 appeared as well.

The length of the CDR3 is 13 residues. Trimming removed 5 bases from V and 6 bases from J, with 13 bases in between. Germline CDR1 is KGHSH and CDR2 is LQKENI. TCR beta CDR3 sequences were amplified from RNA transcripts. A first-round RT-PCR of the TCR CDR3 used the HTBI primer set. TCRdb re-called the multiplex PCR reads through MiXCR, storing one row per CDR3 protein. The sample lists around 580,000 distinct CDR3 sequences; 16% were seen once. At least ten counts were recorded for this clonotype. The target antigen is unknown. This sequence joins TRBV18 and TRBJ1-1; a possible D gene is TRBD1 (5 bases). The receptor's source is a woman younger than 30 with Graves' hyperthyroidism. Sequencing input: blood. The CDR3 here is CASSSEMGAEAFF. Written as DNA, the CDR3 is TGTGCCAGCTCATCCGAAATGGGGGCTGAAGCTTTCTTT. The whole variable domain, remainder taken from reference TRBV18 and TRBJ1-1, is NAGVMQNPRHLVRRRGQEARLRCSPMKGHSHVYWYRQLPEEGLKFMVYLQKENIIDESGMPKERFSAEFPKEGPSILRIQQVVRGDSAAYFCASSSEMGAEAFFGQGTRLTVV.